Listed here are 5 T cell receptor beta chains from one sample, sequenced in a study of cytomegalovirus exposure and HLA in healthy donors. Sequenced by immunoSEQ multiplex PCR; TCRdb stores in-frame clones only, minus some. The sample lists some 140,000 clones; 65% to 90% were seen once. The sample taken for sequencing was PBMCs. These receptors all come from a man between 18 and 29 years old in good health and CMV-seropositive.

This clone was seen a few times. This rearrangement joins TRBV19 to TRBJ1-5; 7 bases agree with TRBD1. Germline values: CDR1 LNHDA, CDR2 SQIVND (reference sequence). The CDR3 sequence is 16 residues long. V shed 6 bases and J 2 bases; nucleotides not matched to a gene: 10. Written as DNA, the CDR3 is TGTGCCAGTAGCCCAGTGACAGGGTATGGCAATCAGCCCCAGCATTTT. Amino acid sequence: CASSPVTGYGNQPQHF.

The chain uses TRBV25-1 and TRBJ2-2, with D perhaps TRBD1 (6 bases). V shed 5 bases and J shed 2 bases, with 12 bases lying between them. The germline gives CDR1 MGHDK, CDR2 SYGVNS. The CDR3 is 15 amino acids. The CDR3 loop reads CASSFRTANTGELFF. CDR3 DNA sequence: TGTGCCAGCAGTTTCAGGACAGCTAACACCGGGGAGCTGTTTTTT. The whole variable domain, filled in from reference TRBV25-1 and TRBJ2-2, reads EADIYQTPRYLVIGTGKKITLECSQTMGHDKMYWYQQDPGMELHLIHYSYGVNSTEKGDLSSESTVSRIRTEHFPLTLESARPSHTSQYLCASSFRTANTGELFFGEGSRLTVL.

This chain connects TRBV11-2 to TRBJ2-3; D remains ambiguous. The V and J ends lost 1 base and 5 bases respectively, with 4 bases between them. CDR3 length equals 12 residues. Germline V CDR1 and CDR2: SGHAT, FQNNGV. The CDR3: CASSLVRDTQYF. The CDR3 region has the DNA TGTGCCAGCAGCTTAGTGAGAGATACGCAGTATTTT.

V is TRBV5-1 and J is TRBJ2-7; 8 positions match TRBD1. The ends lost 4 bases at V and 0 bases at J; junction bases unmatched: 3. From germline, CDR1 is SGHRS and CDR2 YFSETQ. The CDR3 extends over 14 amino acids. Written as DNA, the CDR3 is TGCGCCAGCAGCGCTGGACAGGGCTCCTACGAGCAGTACTTC. Encoded protein: CASSAGQGSYEQYF.

This clone was observed once. The chain joins TRBV7-2 to TRBJ2-5; 8 nucleotides align to TRBD1. Germline assignment: CDR1 SGHTA and CDR2 FQGNSA. The CDR3 totals 14 residues. Germline trimming cut 5 bases from V and 5 bases from J; bases unmatched to any gene: 7. Here the CDR3 reads CASSRQGSVETQYF. The CDR3 DNA sequence: TGTGCCAGCAGCCGACAGGGGTCTGTGGAGACCCAGTACTTC.